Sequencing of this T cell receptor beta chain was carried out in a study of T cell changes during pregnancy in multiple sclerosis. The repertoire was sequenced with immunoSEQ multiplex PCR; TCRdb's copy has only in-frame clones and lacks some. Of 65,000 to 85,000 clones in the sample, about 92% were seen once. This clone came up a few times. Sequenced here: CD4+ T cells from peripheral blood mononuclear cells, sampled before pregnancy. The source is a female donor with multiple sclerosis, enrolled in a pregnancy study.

The CDR3 loop reads CASRPTASGDEQYF. The CDR3, as DNA: TGTGCCAGCAGGCCGACAGCTAGTGGGGACGAGCAGTACTTC. This chain uses TRBV11-2 with TRBJ2-7; TRBD1 is a possible D gene (5 bases). The CDR3 totals 14 residues. Germline lookup yields CDR1 SGHAT and CDR2 FQNNGV. Between the trimmed V and J ends, which lost 6 bases and 5 bases, there was a span of 17 bases.